This T cell receptor (beta chain) was captured in a study of beta chain features in type 1 diabetes (dated by TCRdb to 2017 to 2018). Turning to the overall study: Mean age, gender distribution, total cell number and subset yield were not different between patients and healthy donors. A total of 100 million to 140 million sorted cells were examined across all samples, and the number of cells per subset was strongly correlated with RNA yield. The study compared TCRB repertoires of sorted circulating CD4+ T cell subsets between recently diagnosed type 1 diabetes patients and matched healthy donors. Whereas all 30 or so donors provided naive and central memory subsets, regulatory and stem cell-like memory subsets were isolated from just 8 patients and about 8 healthy donors.

The entire isolated RNA was reverse transcribed using the High Capacity cDNA Reverse Transcription Kit, and thus expressed TCRB transcripts were sequenced. Deep immunoSEQ sequencing was performed on naive, central memory and regulatory T cell samples, with an average of about 4 million total reads per sample. Sorted cells were lysed in RLT buffer and RNA was extracted with DNase-treated RNeasy Micro or Mini kits, depending on cell number. Each cell subset was processed on its own to prevent cross-contamination, while patient and healthy donor samples were processed together. Using the immunoSEQ multiplex PCR, TCRB sequences were amplified from cDNA into 87-bp fragments spanning the CDR3 region. Sequencing of the amplicons was performed on the Illumina HiSeq platform. The authors' pipeline ran thus. Synthetic template baselines were used to correct PCR bias computationally, reads within Hamming distance 2 were collapsed together, and singletons that could not be merged were discarded. Reads were aligned against IMGT to assign V, D and J genes, CDR3 length and insertions or deletions at six rearrangement sites. Within each subset, clonotype counts were normalized to sorted cell number, and only after that were true diversity and Gini coefficients computed with the tcR R package. Repertoire sharing was quantified using the overlap coefficient calculated on TCRB nucleotide sequences. TCRdb mirrors the immuneACCESS table, restricted to in-frame sequences. Some clones are absent from its copies; in checked studies, under half trace to an unresolved V gene, and the reason for the others is unknown. For V, J and clone size, that table is used; D and trimming come from the DNA. The sample table records about 340,000 clones; under 8.5% of these occur just once. Around 0.45% of the sample comes from the top ten.

Each donor gave one peripheral blood draw, averaging approximately 110 mL, which was collected into heparinised tubes. A BD FACSAria II and a panel including CD45RO, CCR7, CD25, CD127, CD95 and CD27 were used to sort naive, central memory, regulatory and stem cell-like memory CD4+ T cells. Purity was above 98% for every sorted population. Right away, PBMCs were isolated by Lymphoprep density gradient centrifugation and were stained directly, with no culture step. So that batch effects would be minimized, each experiment stained and sorted samples in pairs, pairing one healthy donor with one patient. This clone was picked up many times. What this receptor recognizes is not known. Base quality data are lacking; no much larger clone is found one base away. Taken from the germline V gene, the CDR1 and CDR2 loops are SGHDT and YYEEEE. From the cysteine up to the phenylalanine, the CDR3 has a length of 15 residues. This entry keeps only the CDR3 DNA: 45 bases, framed from base 1. Ends trimmed: V by 4 bases, J by 4 bases; bases unmatched to a gene: 10.

The investigation overall reported the following: PCR might favor shorter templates, but patient and control samples were amplified and corrected together, so any skew would affect both groups equally. Type 1 diabetes patients showed a moderate but significant shortening of TCRB CDR3 length in all four CD4+ subsets. HLA sub-analyses involved small numbers of individuals, so any influence of HLA type on TCRB rearrangement remained unresolved. Naive, central memory and regulatory TCRB repertoires appeared more similar among patients than among healthy donors. At VDJ recombination sites, patients with type 1 diabetes made fewer insertions and deleted more nucleotides, a pattern implying thymic rearrangement abnormalities. Because cDNA rather than genomic DNA was sequenced, highly expressing activated cells could have been over-represented, although no difference in activation and CD3 levels was found between groups.

The chain is assembled from TRBV5-6 and TRBJ1-2, with TRBD1 identical over 7 junction bases. The sequencing sample was made of central memory CD4+ T cells from blood. The source of this sequence is a woman in her late teens or twenties in good health. The DNA reads TGTGCCAGCAGCCCACAGGGGATTCAAGGCTATGGCTACACCTTC. It is translated as CASSPQGIQGYGYTF.